This is a list of T cell receptor beta chains from one sample in a study of T cell responses to AZD1222 COVID-19 vaccine. Data came from immunoSEQ multiplex PCR; TCRdb stores just in-frame clones and leaves some out. The sample has 82,000 or so clones; roughly 90% are singletons. The sequencing here drew on peripheral blood, taken on day 0 of AZD1222 vaccination. These receptors came from an adult in good health. CDR3s include the opening cysteine and the closing phenylalanine or tryptophan. The order of the fields is CDR3 DNA, CDR3 protein, clone size, J gene, V gene, D gene. D genes are given only for firm matches. Clone size is not always given. Where it is, it says once, few, many or a class for expanded clones.

CDR3nt: TGTGCCAGCTCACCAAACTCTGGAAACACCATATATTTT
CDR3aa: CASSPNSGNTIYF
abundance: .
j_gene: TRBJ1-3
v_gene: TRBV18
d_gene: .

CDR3nt: TGCGCCAGCAGCCAAGGACAGGGGCAGGGTGGTCAGCCCCAGCATTTT
CDR3aa: CASSQGQGQGGQPQHF
abundance: .
j_gene: TRBJ1-5
v_gene: TRBV4-1
d_gene: TRBD1

CDR3nt: TGCGCCAGCAGCCCTGTTCCGGGACGGATCTATGGCTACACCTTC
CDR3aa: CASSPVPGRIYGYTF
abundance: .
j_gene: TRBJ1-2
v_gene: TRBV5-1
d_gene: .

CDR3nt: TGCGCCAGCAGCCAAGATCCAGGGTCTGCAGATACGCAGTATTTT
CDR3aa: CASSQDPGSADTQYF
abundance: .
j_gene: TRBJ2-3
v_gene: TRBV4-1
d_gene: .

CDR3nt: TGTGCCAGCTGTCGAGGATCTGGAAACACCATATATTTT
CDR3aa: CASCRGSGNTIYF
abundance: .
j_gene: TRBJ1-3
v_gene: TRBV28
d_gene: .

CDR3nt: TGCGCCAGCAGCTTGTCAGGGGAGCCGTACAATGAGCAGTTCTTC
CDR3aa: CASSLSGEPYNEQFF
abundance: .
j_gene: TRBJ2-1
v_gene: TRBV5-1
d_gene: .

CDR3nt: TGTGCCAGTAAGGGGGCGGGGGTAAACACCGGGGAGCTGTTTTTT
CDR3aa: CASKGAGVNTGELFF
abundance: .
j_gene: TRBJ2-2
v_gene: TRBV19
d_gene: .

CDR3nt: TGTGCCACCAGCAGAGATTCCGGGTCCGGCAATCAGCCCCAGCATTTT
CDR3aa: CATSRDSGSGNQPQHF
abundance: .
j_gene: TRBJ1-5
v_gene: TRBV15
d_gene: .

CDR3nt: TGTGCTAGTGGAGAGTGGGGAAACACCATATATTTT
CDR3aa: CASGEWGNTIYF
abundance: .
j_gene: TRBJ1-3
v_gene: TRBV12-5
d_gene: .

CDR3nt: TGTGCCAGCAGCGTAACGGGGTCCAATGAGCAGTTCTTC
CDR3aa: CASSVTGSNEQFF
abundance: .
j_gene: TRBJ2-1
v_gene: TRBV9
d_gene: .

CDR3nt: TGCGCCAGCAGTTCCGGGACAGGGGCCACAGATACGCAGTATTTT
CDR3aa: CASSSGTGATDTQYF
abundance: .
j_gene: TRBJ2-3
v_gene: TRBV5-1
d_gene: TRBD1

CDR3nt: TGTGCCTGGAGTGGTGTGGGAAACACCATATATTTT
CDR3aa: CAWSGVGNTIYF
abundance: .
j_gene: TRBJ1-3
v_gene: TRBV30
d_gene: .

CDR3nt: TGTGCCAGCAGGGCAGTATACGAGCAGTACTTC
CDR3aa: CASRAVYEQYF
abundance: .
j_gene: TRBJ2-7
v_gene: TRBV2
d_gene: .

CDR3nt: TGTGCCAGCAGCTTATCCGGGTATACTGAAGCTTTCTTT
CDR3aa: CASSLSGYTEAFF
abundance: .
j_gene: TRBJ1-1
v_gene: TRBV11-2
d_gene: .

CDR3nt: TGTGCCAGCAGCCTCCAGCTAGCGGGGGGCCAAGAGACCCAGTACTTC
CDR3aa: CASSLQLAGGQETQYF
abundance: .
j_gene: TRBJ2-5
v_gene: TRBV3-1/TRBV3-2
d_gene: TRBD2

CDR3nt: TGTGCCAGCAGTGATTGGGCAGGAGGGAGCAATCAGCCCCAGCATTTT
CDR3aa: CASSDWAGGSNQPQHF
abundance: few
j_gene: TRBJ1-5
v_gene: TRBV2
d_gene: .

CDR3nt: TGCAGCGTTGGCAGGGTGGGAGGCTACACCTTC
CDR3aa: CSVGRVGGYTF
abundance: .
j_gene: TRBJ1-2
v_gene: TRBV29-1
d_gene: .

CDR3nt: TGTGCTAGCAGCTTGGAGTCCTCGAGACCGTACAATGAGCAGTTCTTC
CDR3aa: CASSLESSRPYNEQFF
abundance: .
j_gene: TRBJ2-1
v_gene: TRBV7-7
d_gene: .

CDR3nt: TGTGCCAGCAGGAACCGGGACCGTGAAGCTTTCTTT
CDR3aa: CASRNRDREAFF
abundance: once
j_gene: TRBJ1-1
v_gene: TRBV12-3/TRBV12-4
d_gene: .

CDR3nt: TGTGCCAGCAGCTCATGGCGGAGTAGCAATCAGCCCCAGCATTTT
CDR3aa: CASSSWRSSNQPQHF
abundance: .
j_gene: TRBJ1-5
v_gene: TRBV7-2
d_gene: .

CDR3nt: TGTGCCAGCAGTTTATCAAACAGCAATCAGCCCCAGCATTTT
CDR3aa: CASSLSNSNQPQHF
abundance: few
j_gene: TRBJ1-5
v_gene: TRBV28
d_gene: .

CDR3nt: TGTGCCAGCAGCCAAGGTCAGGGGTCGGAAAAACTGTTTTTT
CDR3aa: CASSQGQGSEKLFF
abundance: .
j_gene: TRBJ1-4
v_gene: TRBV14
d_gene: .